This T cell receptor beta chain emerged from a study of blood T cell repertoires in COVID-19. For the study at large: The cDNA or gDNA used as material had been derived from T cells, B-cell-depleted T cells, or PBMCs.

Losses at the gene ends were 5 bases for V and 7 bases for J; bases not matched to a gene: 13. Germline V gene sequence: CDR1 MDHEN, CDR2 SYDVKM. This CDR3 has 15 residues. In the original processing: Reference gene primer amplification yielded estimated nucleated cell counts. Repertoires were generated with immunoSEQ multiplex PCR, while TCRdb's copy carries only in-frame clones and drops some. D and trimming come from the DNA, and the V and J calls and clone size come from that table. Of some 20,000 clones listed, 80% to 95% are singletons. In this sample, this clone turned up once. The TCR originated in an older man with acute or convalescent COVID-19. This chain links TRBV28 with TRBJ2-5; TRBD2 agrees at 7 bases. Specimen: peripheral blood. The CDR3 DNA follows: TGTGCCAGCAGTCCGAACCGGGGCCCGGGGGGGACCCAGTACTTC. Protein product: CASSPNRGPGGTQYF.